This record covers a single T cell receptor beta chain. It lacks a known antigen. No base quality values were provided; no much bigger clone lies one nucleotide off. This record comes from a study of PD-1 blockade in classical Hodgkin lymphoma (dated by TCRdb to about 2020). Describing the broader study: Nivolumab dosing was 3 mg/kg intravenously every 2 weeks, continuing until either disease progression or unacceptable toxicity. To define a peripheral blood immune signature of response to PD-1 blockade in classical Hodgkin lymphoma, the study combined TCR beta sequencing with CyTOF. Overall results and qualifications from the work: Baseline TCR diversity was reported to be lower in newly diagnosed patients than in healthy donors and to be lower still in relapsed/refractory patients. Patients starting nivolumab less than 1 year after ASCT had lower diversity and were excluded from later analyses to avoid confounding by immune reconstitution. By C4D1, a significant rise was seen in CD4+ TCR diversity but not in CD8+ TCR diversity (p=0.0027 vs p=0.16), and the rise was most apparent among complete responders (p=0.02). The study covered only a single clinical trial cohort, and the causes of the repertoire differences, possibly disease activity or prior therapy, were still not defined. Trial patients with a complete response had baseline diversity similar to that of newly diagnosed patients, while partial responders and progressors had significantly lower diversity.

The time point label for this specimen denotes: cycle 4 day 1 (C4D1), after more than five weeks of nivolumab. All trial patients had relapsed after autologous stem cell transplantation, with cohorts A, B and C differing in prior brentuximab vedotin exposure. Magnetic negative selection with a Miltenyi CD4+ T cell isolation kit was used to purify CD4+ T cells from thawed PBMCs. A total of more than 55 patients with relapsed/refractory classical Hodgkin lymphoma made up the trial cohort, and each patient's best overall response was complete response, partial response or progressive disease. Trial patients were treated with single-agent nivolumab in the multi-cohort phase II CheckMate 205 trial. Best overall response was determined by an independent review committee according to the 2007 International Working Group response criteria. Trial PBMCs were obtained immediately prior to nivolumab initiation (C1D1) and on therapy at cycle 2 day 1 and cycle 4 day 1. After peripheral blood was drawn into 8 mL Vacutainer Cell Preparation Tubes, PBMCs were isolated by centrifugation and then cryopreserved. Purified CD4+ and CD8+ fractions were generated only in cases for which an additional PBMC sample was available. Magnetically labelled cells were depleted on LS columns in a quadroMACS separator, and the flow-through was collected as the purified fraction.

Deletion took 0 bases off V and 1 base off J, with a span of 16 bases between the germline ends. CDR1 and CDR2 are read off the germline V gene (reference sequence) as GTSNPN and SVGIG. The cysteine opens and the phenylalanine closes a CDR3 of 16 amino acids. Just the 48-base CDR3 DNA is kept, in frame starting at base 1. Genomic DNA was isolated using the Qiagen DNeasy kit from unsorted PBMCs as well as from negatively selected CD4+ and CD8+ fractions. Using primers that anneal to V and J segments, immunoSEQ multiplex PCR amplified the TCR beta CDR3 regions. Amplification bias was minimized using a synthetic immune receptor repertoire, and residual bias was removed computationally after sequencing. The paper's processing steps were these. Repertoire diversity was quantified as the Shannon entropy index using custom Python scripts. Unsorted, CD4+ and CD8+ repertoires were analyzed separately, except in combined analyses where CD4+ and CD8+ sequences were merged in silico. Clonal expansion was defined as a frequency increase of at least 2-fold after treatment compared with C1D1, and clones undetected at baseline were assigned a pseudocount of 0.5. Clones with 0 or 1 copy at C1D1 were defined as singleton clones, while clones with 2 or more copies were defined as non-singleton clones. Clones expanded in unsorted samples were labelled as CD4+, CD8+ or unknown by matching protein sequences in sorted samples from the same patient. Wilcoxon tests were applied to paired samples to test diversity changes from C1D1 to C4D1. TCRdb carries this immuneACCESS record with in-frame sequences only. Its versions omit some clonotypes, under half of them owing to an unresolved V gene in the studies checked, with the rest unexplained. Clone size and V and J calls were adopted from that table, with D and trimming inferred from the DNA. In all, the sample holds roughly 13,000 clones, and roughly 80% of those were seen once. The leading ten clones occupy more than 0.85% of the sample.

The TCR originated in a human donor with classical Hodgkin lymphoma. The V and J segments used are TRBV30 and TRBJ2-7; no D gene is confidently identified. This sample comprised CD4+ T cells from blood, obtained before the fourth cycle of nivolumab. Read as DNA, the sequence is TGTGCCTGGAGTGTAACCCATAACTTAATTTCCTACGAGCAGTACTTC. Its product reads: CAWSVTHNLISYEQYF.